The T cell receptor (beta chain) described here comes from a study of cytomegalovirus exposure and HLA in healthy donors. CDR1 and CDR2 from the germline V gene are SQVTM and ANQGSEA. There are 14 residues in the CDR3. Trimming shortened V by 2 bases and J by 1 base, and 11 bases separated the two germline ends. Profiling relied on immunoSEQ multiplex PCR, and the TCRdb table lists in-frame clones only, not all of them. The sample has roughly 49,000 clones, about 93% seen once. This rearrangement joins TRBV29-1 to TRBJ1-1; possibly TRBD1 for D (5 bases). The receptor was isolated from a woman between 18 and 30 years old in good health and CMV-seropositive. The sample consisted of PBMCs. CDR3 sequence (DNA): TGCAGCGTTGAAAAGGGCGGGGGGAACACTGAAGCTTTCTTT. Residues: CSVEKGGGNTEAFF.